The clone carrying this TCR beta chain came up a few times. The antigen is undetermined. These data are taken from a study of T cells in Graves' hyperthyroidism and ophthalmopathy. Study observations and caveats: Most thyroid clonotypes with frequency above 0.001 were detected in blood. Classification by a 13 V-J model distinguished ophthalmopathy from stable hyperthyroidism.

Between the trimmed V and J ends, which lost 0 bases and 5 bases, there was a span of 15 bases. The V gene's germline CDR1 is SGHRS and CDR2 YFSETQ. The CDR3 sequence is 15 residues long. Amplification targeted TCR beta CDR3 regions from RNA transcripts. HTBI primers drove first-round RT-PCR of the TCR CDR3. TCRdb redid the calling of the multiplex PCR reads with MiXCR, one entry per CDR3 protein. Here the sample spans hundreds of thousands of distinct CDR3 sequences, roughly 14% being singletons. Patients were excluded for uncontrolled infection, other autoimmune disease, pregnancy or lactation. Diagnostic assessment was based on clinical symptoms, serum thyroxine and TRAb, thyroid ultrasound and orbital computed tomography.

The sample taken for sequencing was blood. The sequence derives from a man between 18 and 35 years old with Graves' ophthalmopathy. V and J are TRBV5-1 and TRBJ2-7; D possibly corresponds to TRBD2 (6 bases). The chain's CDR3 is CASSLGGSWGDEQYF. In nucleotides, the CDR3 is TGCGCCAGCAGCTTGGGGGGAAGTTGGGGGGACGAGCAGTACTTC.